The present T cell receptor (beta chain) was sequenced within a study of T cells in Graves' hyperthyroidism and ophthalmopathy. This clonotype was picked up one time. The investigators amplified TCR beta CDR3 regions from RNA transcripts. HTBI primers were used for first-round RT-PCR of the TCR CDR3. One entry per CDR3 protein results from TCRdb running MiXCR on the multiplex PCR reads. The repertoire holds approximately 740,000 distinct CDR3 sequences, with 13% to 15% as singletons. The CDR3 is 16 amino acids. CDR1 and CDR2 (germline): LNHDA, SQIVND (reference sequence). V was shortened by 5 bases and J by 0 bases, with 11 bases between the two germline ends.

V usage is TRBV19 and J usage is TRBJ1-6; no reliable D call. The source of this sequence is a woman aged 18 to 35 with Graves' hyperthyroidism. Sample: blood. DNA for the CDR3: TGTGCCAGTAGTCCCTCGCTCCGCTCCTATAATTCACCCCTCCACTTT. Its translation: CASSPSLRSYNSPLHF.